Below, 13 T cell receptor beta chains from the same sample are listed, as sequenced in a study of OX40 agonist ivuxolimab in advanced cancers. The method was immunoSEQ multiplex PCR; TCRdb's version includes in-frame clones alone and lacks a portion of them. In the table there are about 110,000 clones, around 90% of which are singletons. Sample: CD4+ or CD8+ T cells sorted from blood, taken in a trial of the OX40 agonist ivuxolimab. These receptors originate from an adult with an advanced solid tumor such as melanoma, head and neck, liver or kidney cancer.

This chain uses TRBV27 with TRBJ2-3; 7 bases map to TRBD1. The CDR3 is 15 residues long. Germline V gene sequence: CDR1 MNHEY, CDR2 SMNVEV (reference sequence). J lost 4 bases, V lost 4 bases, and 8 bases had no gene match. The CDR3 is CASSSGGKWADTQYF. The CDR3 DNA is TGTGCCAGCAGTTCAGGGGGAAAGTGGGCAGATACGCAGTATTTT.

This clone has just one count. This sequence joins TRBV18 and TRBJ2-2, with 10 bases matching TRBD1. The junction had 8 bases not matched to a gene; V was cut back by 5 bases and J by 5 bases. The CDR3 is 16 residues long. The germline gives CDR1 KGHSH, CDR2 LQKENI. CDR3 nucleotide sequence: TGTGCCAGCTCATCTACCGGGACAGGGGATACCGGGGAGCTGTTTTTT. Translated, it gives CASSSTGTGDTGELFF.

This chain joins TRBV7-9 and TRBJ2-5; 12 positions agree with TRBD2. CDR1 and CDR2 (germline): SEHNR, FQNEAQ (reference sequence). CDR3 length: 16 amino acids. After removal of 5 bases from V and 4 bases from J, the junction contained 8 bases not matched to a gene. CDR3 bases: TGTGCCAGCAGCACCGGACTAGCGGGGAGCTTAGAGACCCAGTACTTC. As protein: CASSTGLAGSLETQYF.

The rearrangement links TRBV4-1 to TRBJ2-6; tentatively, D is TRBD1 (6 bases). Trimming removed 5 bases from V and 0 bases from J, with 17 bases in between. The germline CDR1 and CDR2 sequences are MGHRA and YSYEKL. This CDR3 region has 18 residues. CDR3 nucleotide sequence: TGCGCCAGCAGCTCCCGGACAGAATCCTACTCTGGGGCCAACGTCCTGACTTTC. It codes for CASSSRTESYSGANVLTF.

The chain links TRBV6-5 to TRBJ2-5, with D hard to call. V was shortened by 4 bases and J by 5 bases, with 5 bases between the two germline ends. Germline CDR1 is MNHEY and CDR2 is SVGAGI. The CDR3 is 11 residues long. The CDR3 DNA reads TGTGCCAGCAGTTCCTTGGAGACCCAGTACTTC. The encoded protein is CASSSLETQYF.

The J gene is TRBJ2-1, the V gene TRBV18; the D gene is possibly TRBD2 (5 bases). Germline V gene lookup returns CDR1 KGHSH and CDR2 LQKENI. The CDR3 loop spans 13 amino acids. Trimming removed 5 bases from V and 10 bases from J, with 15 bases in between. CDR3 in amino acids: CASSSTRVREQFF. CDR3 nucleotides: TGTGCCAGCTCATCCACTAGGGTTCGGGAGCAGTTCTTC. Full variable domain (outside the CDR3, taken from reference TRBV18 and TRBJ2-1): NAGVMQNPRHLVRRRGQEARLRCSPMKGHSHVYWYRQLPEEGLKFMVYLQKENIIDESGMPKERFSAEFPKEGPSILRIQQVVRGDSAAYFCASSSTRVREQFFGPGTRLTVL.

The chain uses TRBV10-3 and TRBJ2-1; TRBD2 matches at 16 bases. Looked up from germline, CDR1 is ENHRY and CDR2 is SYGVKD. This CDR3 has 14 residues. V shed 10 bases and J 8 bases; nucleotides not matched to a gene: 5. CDR3 in amino acids: CATGTSGRADEQFF. The CDR3 nucleotides read TGTGCCACCGGGACTAGCGGGAGGGCCGATGAGCAGTTCTTC.

The V gene is TRBV29-1, the J gene TRBJ1-2, with 7 bases identical to TRBD1. V lost 2 bases and J lost 4; bases outside the gene matches: 4. Germline loops: CDR1 SQVTM, CDR2 ANQGSEA. CDR3 length equals 13 residues. The CDR3 DNA is TGCAGCGTTGAACGACAGGGACGCTATGGCTACACCTTC. This encodes CSVERQGRYGYTF.

This clone showed up just once. This chain connects TRBV6-5 to TRBJ2-3, with unresolved D. Trimming took 0 bases from V and 0 from J, leaving 7 bases between them. From germline, CDR1 is MNHEY and CDR2 SVGAGI. This CDR3 is built from 15 residues. DNA of the CDR3: TGTGCCAGCAGTTACTCGCCTTCTAGCACAGATACGCAGTATTTT. It codes for CASSYSPSSTDTQYF.

The chain carries TRBV5-1 and TRBJ2-5; TRBD1 matches at 8 bases. V lost 4 bases, J lost 4 bases, and 9 bases stayed unmatched. CDR3 size: 15 residues. Germline V gives CDR1 SGHRS, CDR2 YFSETQ. CDR3 amino acids: CASSLRTGSGETQYF. CDR3 DNA sequence: TGCGCCAGCAGCCTACGGACAGGGTCGGGAGAGACCCAGTACTTC.

V is TRBV10-3 and J is TRBJ1-5; the D is unclear. The CDR3 extends over 14 amino acids. The germline gives CDR1 ENHRY, CDR2 SYGVKD. V was cut by 0 bases and J by 4 bases, with 7 bases left in between. Here the CDR3 DNA reads TGTGCCATCAGTGAGTCCGTGGGGAATCAGCCCCAGCATTTT. It translates to CAISESVGNQPQHF.

This clone was observed a single time. The chain recombines TRBV5-1 with TRBJ1-2; D is possibly TRBD1 (5 bases). The ends were cut back, 4 bases at V and 8 bases at J, with 18 bases in the middle. Germline V gene lookup returns CDR1 SGHRS and CDR2 YFSETQ. The CDR3 loop spans 14 amino acids. CDR3 coding DNA: TGCGCCAGCAGCCCGAATACCAGGGATGGAGGCTACACCTTC. It translates to CASSPNTRDGGYTF.

The J gene is TRBJ2-5, the V gene TRBV29-1, with D perhaps matching TRBD1 (6 bases). The CDR3 is made up of 14 amino acids. The germline V gene encodes CDR1 SQVTM and CDR2 ANQGSEA. The ends were cut back, 6 bases at V and 1 base at J, with 15 bases in the middle. CDR3: CSVIRTVSQETQYF. DNA for the CDR3: TGCAGCGTCATACGGACAGTATCCCAAGAGACCCAGTACTTC.